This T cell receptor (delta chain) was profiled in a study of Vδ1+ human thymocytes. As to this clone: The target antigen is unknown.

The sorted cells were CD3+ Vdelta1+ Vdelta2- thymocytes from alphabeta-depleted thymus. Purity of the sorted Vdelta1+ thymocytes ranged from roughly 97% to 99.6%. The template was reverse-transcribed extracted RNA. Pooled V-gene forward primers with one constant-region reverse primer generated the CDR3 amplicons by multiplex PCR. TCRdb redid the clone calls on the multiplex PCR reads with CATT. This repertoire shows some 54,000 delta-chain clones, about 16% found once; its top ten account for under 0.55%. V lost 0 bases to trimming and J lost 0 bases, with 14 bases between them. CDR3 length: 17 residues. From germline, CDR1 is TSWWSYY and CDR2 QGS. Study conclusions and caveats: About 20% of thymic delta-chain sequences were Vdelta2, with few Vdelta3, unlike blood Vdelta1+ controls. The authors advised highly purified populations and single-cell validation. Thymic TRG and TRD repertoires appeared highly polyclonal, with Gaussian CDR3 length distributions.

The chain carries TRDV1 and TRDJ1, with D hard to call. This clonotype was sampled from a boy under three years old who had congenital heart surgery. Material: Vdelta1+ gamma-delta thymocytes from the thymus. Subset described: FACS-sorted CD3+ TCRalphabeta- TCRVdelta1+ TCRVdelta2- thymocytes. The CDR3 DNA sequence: TGTGCTCTTGGGGAACTAGCCCTGTTCGAGTACACCGATAAACTCATCTTT. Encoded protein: CALGELALFEYTDKLIF.